This T cell receptor beta chain was retrieved from a study of T cell repertoires in cytomegalovirus infection. As for the study in general: CMV epitopes that were recently identified and HLA-C-restricted were used alongside well-studied HLA-B-restricted ones.

TCRdb reanalysed the reads using MiXCR and keeps one entry per CDR3 protein. The sample lists under 500,000 distinct CDR3 sequences; about 39% were seen once. Turning to this clonotype: Antigen: not known.

The CDR3 is 13 residues long. The V gene's germline CDR1 is MGHRA and CDR2 YSYEKL. V was pared by 2 bases and J by 10 bases, with 14 bases between. The sample in question was cultured PBMCs, obtained from culture after CMV antigen stimulation. The sequence was collected from a human donor in good health (CMV status not recorded). Some clones in this sample may be carry-over from other donors' samples. The chain joins TRBV4-1 to TRBJ1-2; possible D gene TRBD1, 6 bases. The CDR3 here is CASSQIAGVDYTF. The CDR3 nucleotides read TGCGCCAGCAGCCAAATAGCAGGGGTCGACTACACCTTC.